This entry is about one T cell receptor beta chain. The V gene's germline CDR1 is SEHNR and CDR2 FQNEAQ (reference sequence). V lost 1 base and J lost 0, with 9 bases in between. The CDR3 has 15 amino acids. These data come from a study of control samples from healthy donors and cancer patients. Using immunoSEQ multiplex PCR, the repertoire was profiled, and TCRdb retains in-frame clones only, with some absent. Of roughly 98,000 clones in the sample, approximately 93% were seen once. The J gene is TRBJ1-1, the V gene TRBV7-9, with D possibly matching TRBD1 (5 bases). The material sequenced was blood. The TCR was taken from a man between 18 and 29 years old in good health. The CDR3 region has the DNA TGTGCCAGCAGCTTAGTTCGGGGGTTGAACACTGAAGCTTTCTTT. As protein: CASSLVRGLNTEAFF.